The 18 T cell receptor beta chains below come from one sample, sequenced in a study of shared clonotypes between healthy human individuals. Naive CD8 populations comprised CD45RO-negative cells positively selected for CCR7, excluding terminally differentiated effector memory CD45RA+ cells. TCRdb's copy holds only in-frame clones and misses some; the assay was immunoSEQ multiplex PCR. Seen here are around 1.9 million clones, 90% to 95% observed once, and the top ten hold more than 1.5%. What was sequenced was naive CD8+ T cells from PBMCs. The receptors come from a man aged 18 to 29 in good health. Some clones in this sample may be carry-over from other donors' samples.

V gene TRBV15 combines with J gene TRBJ2-2; D uncertain. Germline CDR1 reads LNHNV; CDR2 reads YYDKDF (reference sequence). Trimming shortened V by 8 bases and J by 6 bases, and 13 bases separated the two germline ends. The CDR3 sequence is 13 residues long. CDR3 bases: TGTGCCACCCGGCTGGGTAAAGCCGGGGAGCTGTTTTTT. The encoded protein is CATRLGKAGELFF.

The J gene is TRBJ2-3, the V gene TRBV6-4; 8 nucleotides line up with TRBD2. Losses at the gene ends were 2 bases for V and 1 base for J; bases not matched to a gene: 2. From germline, CDR1 is MRHNA and CDR2 SNTAGT. The CDR3 runs to 15 residues. The CDR3 bases are TGTGCCAGCAGTGACCACGGGAGGGGCACAGATACGCAGTATTTT. This gives the protein CASSDHGRGTDTQYF.

The chain recombines TRBV27 with TRBJ2-7; 8 nucleotides match TRBD1. J was trimmed by 2 bases and V by 5 bases; bases with no gene match: 11. The CDR3 length is 16 residues. The germline V gene has CDR1 MNHEY and CDR2 SMNVEV (reference sequence). CDR3 sequence reads: CASSPSSGQATYEQYF. Written as DNA, the CDR3 is TGTGCCAGCAGTCCATCTTCGGGACAGGCAACCTACGAGCAGTACTTC.

The chain has TRBV2 and TRBJ2-1, with D possibly TRBD2 on 5 matching bases. The V end lost 0 bases, the J end lost 10 bases, and 10 bases lay between the germline ends. Germline V gives CDR1 SNHLY, CDR2 FYNNEI. The CDR3 extends over 13 amino acids. CDR3 protein: CASSEALWEEQFF. The CDR3 DNA reads as TGTGCCAGCAGTGAAGCGCTGTGGGAGGAGCAGTTCTTC.

This rearrangement joins TRBV28 to TRBJ1-2, with TRBD1 matching 8 bases. CDR1 and CDR2 (germline): MDHEN, SYDVKM. The ends lost 5 bases at V and 8 bases at J; junction bases unmatched: 13. The CDR3 covers 15 residues. The CDR3 region has the DNA TGTGCCAGCAGTCCCACAAAATGGACAGGGTTCGGCTACACCTTC. It specifies CASSPTKWTGFGYTF.

J is TRBJ2-7 and V is TRBV29-1, with 8 bases lining up with TRBD1. V gave up 6 bases and J gave up 6 bases; unmatched junction bases: 7. Per the germline V gene, CDR1 is SQVTM and CDR2 is ANQGSEA. CDR3 size: 12 residues. CDR3 sequence (DNA): TGCAGCGTCCAGGGGGCTGGGCTCGAGCAGTACTTC. Protein: CSVQGAGLEQYF.

The rearrangement uses TRBV4-2 and TRBJ2-2; tentative D call: TRBD2 (5 bases). The CDR3 consists of 13 residues. The V end lost 1 base, the J end lost 17 bases, and 17 bases lay between the germline ends. The germline gives CDR1 LGHNA, CDR2 YNFKEQ. The CDR3 DNA follows: TGTGCCAGCAGCCAAGTCGGTTGGCCGGACTTATTTTTT. Translated, it gives CASSQVGWPDLFF.

This chain's CDR3 is CASSYVKVTNYGYTF. The CDR3, as DNA: TGTGCCAGCAGCTATGTAAAGGTGACGAACTATGGCTACACCTTC. The chain has TRBV7-9 and TRBJ1-2; D gene unclear. V lost 4 bases and J 2 bases, leaving 14 bases between the germline ends. The germline V gene has CDR1 SEHNR and CDR2 FQNEAQ (reference sequence). The CDR3 sequence is 15 residues long.

The V and J genes are TRBV5-6 and TRBJ2-1; 12 nucleotides line up with TRBD2. The germline V gene has CDR1 SGHDT and CDR2 YYEEEE. J gave up 0 bases and V 3 bases, and 4 bases lay outside the gene matches. The CDR3 spans 17 residues. CDR3 coding DNA: TGTGCCAGCAGCTGGGGACTAGCGGGCAACTCCTACAATGAGCAGTTCTTC. It encodes CASSWGLAGNSYNEQFF.

J is TRBJ2-5 and V is TRBV4-1; D perhaps matches TRBD1 (5 bases). The germline V gene encodes CDR1 MGHRA and CDR2 YSYEKL. Between the trimmed V and J ends, which lost 0 bases and 8 bases, there was a span of 7 bases. The CDR3 is 12 residues long. The CDR3, as DNA: TGCGCCAGCAGCCAAGATCGGACAACCCAGTACTTC. Translated, it gives CASSQDRTTQYF.

This chain joins TRBV7-8 and TRBJ1-2; 7 positions agree with TRBD1. The CDR3 length is 15 residues. The V gene end was trimmed by 1 base and the J gene end by 1 base; junction bases not matched to a gene: 3. Germline CDR1 reads SGHVS; CDR2 reads FQNEAQ. The CDR3 loop reads CASSLVQGGNYGYTF. The CDR3 coding sequence is TGTGCCAGCAGCTTAGTGCAGGGGGGTAACTATGGCTACACCTTC.

The rearrangement links TRBV7-9 to TRBJ2-3; 9 positions agree with TRBD2. V trimming: 5 bases; J trimming: 1 base; junction bases outside the gene matches: 7. This CDR3 has 16 amino acids. Germline CDR1 and CDR2: SEHNR and FQNEAQ (reference sequence). The CDR3 nucleotides are TGTGCCAGCAGCCCCTCCCAGCGGGAGGGCACAGATACGCAGTATTTT. Translated: CASSPSQREGTDTQYF.

This clone was observed a few times. This sequence joins TRBV29-1 and TRBJ1-1; 7 bases match TRBD1. With 6 bases clipped from V and 4 bases from J, the junction kept 5 bases outside the gene matches. This CDR3 region has 12 residues. CDR1 is SQVTM, CDR2 ANQGSEA, per germline. The CDR3 bases are TGCAGCGTCATACAGGGGTTCACTGAAGCTTTCTTT. Encoded protein: CSVIQGFTEAFF.

The chain uses TRBV19 and TRBJ1-2; no clear D gene. Germline V CDR1 and CDR2: LNHDA, SQIVND (reference sequence). The CDR3 sequence is 15 residues long. The V and J ends lost 5 bases and 7 bases respectively, with 20 bases between them. CDR3 bases: TGTGCCAGTAGTCTCATAACTACCGCTCACCCTGGCTACACCTTC. It encodes CASSLITTAHPGYTF. Supplemented by reference TRBV19 and TRBJ1-2, the full variable domain reads DGGITQSPKYLFRKEGQNVTLSCEQNLNHDAMYWYRQDPGQGLRLIYYSQIVNDFQKGDIAEGYSVSREKKESFPLTVTSAQKNPTAFYLCASSLITTAHPGYTFGSGTRLTVV.

The chain recombines TRBV14 with TRBJ1-2; TRBD1 matches at 7 bases. Germline CDR1 is SGHDN and CDR2 is FVKESK. V lost 7 bases to trimming and J lost 4 bases; unmatched junction nucleotides: 6. This CDR3 is 13 amino acids long. CDR3 loop: CASKGTDLYGYTF. The CDR3 DNA reads as TGTGCCAGCAAGGGGACAGACCTCTATGGCTACACCTTC.

In DNA, the CDR3 is TGTGCCAGCAGCTTCCCGGGACGCCCCTACGAGCAGTACTTC. It codes for CASSFPGRPYEQYF. The chain uses TRBV7-9 and TRBJ2-7; D may be TRBD1 or TRBD2 (5 bases each). This CDR3 comprises 14 residues. V gave up 3 bases and J gave up 2 bases, with 11 bases separating them. The germline V gene has CDR1 SEHNR and CDR2 FQNEAQ (reference sequence).

The V call is TRBV5-6, the J call TRBJ1-1; 11 nucleotides agree with TRBD1. Trimming removed 4 bases from V and 5 bases from J; junction bases left unmatched: 13. CDR1 is SGHDT, CDR2 YYEEEE, per germline. This CDR3 contains 17 residues. In DNA, the CDR3 is TGTGCCAGCAGCCCCCACGGACAGGGGGCGATAGGTACTGAAGCTTTCTTT. As protein: CASSPHGQGAIGTEAFF.

This clone was seen more than once but under ten times. The genes are TRBV7-2 and TRBJ1-1; maybe TRBD1 (6 bases). This CDR3 has 14 residues. Trimming took 3 bases from V and 7 from J, leaving 15 bases between them. Germline values: CDR1 SGHTA, CDR2 FQGNSA. In nucleotides, the CDR3 is TGTGCCAGCAGCTTTAGGGAGGGGGAGTTTGAAGCTTTCTTT. It yields the protein CASSFREGEFEAFF.